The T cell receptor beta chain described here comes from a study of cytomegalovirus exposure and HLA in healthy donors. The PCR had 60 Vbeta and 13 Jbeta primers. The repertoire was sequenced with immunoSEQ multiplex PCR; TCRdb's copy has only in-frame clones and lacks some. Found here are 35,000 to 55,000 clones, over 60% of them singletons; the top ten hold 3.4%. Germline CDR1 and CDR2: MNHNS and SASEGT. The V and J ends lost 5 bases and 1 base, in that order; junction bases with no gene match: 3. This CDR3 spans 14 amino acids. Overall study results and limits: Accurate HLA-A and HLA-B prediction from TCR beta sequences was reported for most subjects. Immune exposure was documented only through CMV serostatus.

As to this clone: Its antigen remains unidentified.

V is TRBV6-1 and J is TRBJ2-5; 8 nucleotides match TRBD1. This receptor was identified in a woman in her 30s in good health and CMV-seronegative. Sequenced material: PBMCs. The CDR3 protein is CASSTGGSQETQYF. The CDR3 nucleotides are TGTGCCAGCAGTACAGGGGGGAGCCAAGAGACCCAGTACTTC.